One sample yielded the 28 T cell receptor beta chains listed below, sequenced in a study of blood T cell repertoires in COVID-19. Sequenced by immunoSEQ multiplex PCR; TCRdb stores in-frame clones only, minus some. The sample shows some 250,000 clones, 70% to 90% of them seen only once. Sequenced input: peripheral blood. Receptor source: a woman aged 55 to 70 with COVID-19, enrolled during active disease.

J is TRBJ2-1 and V is TRBV29-1; tentative D call: TRBD1 (6 bases). CDR1 and CDR2 (germline): SQVTM, ANQGSEA. Trimming left V 8 bases short and J 9 bases short, with 17 bases between. The CDR3 is 12 amino acids. The CDR3 DNA follows: TGCAGCACCCGGGTGGGGGCCAGTGAGCAGTTCTTC. Amino acid sequence: CSTRVGASEQFF.

This chain joins TRBV5-1 and TRBJ1-6; D remains unclear. Per germline, CDR1 SGHRS and CDR2 YFSETQ. V was shortened by 1 base and J by 0 bases, with 11 bases between the two germline ends. This CDR3 comprises 17 residues. CDR3 DNA: TGCGCCAGCAGCTTGAGTGGAGGGAGCTCCTATAATTCACCCCTCCACTTT. It is translated as CASSLSGGSSYNSPLHF.

J is TRBJ1-5 and V is TRBV18; 9 positions agree with TRBD1. Looked up from germline, CDR1 is KGHSH and CDR2 is LQKENI. Trimming took 2 bases from V and 7 from J; bases not matched to a gene: 3. CDR3 length: 14 residues. The CDR3 sequence is CASSPGQGTQPQHF. The CDR3 nucleotides read TGTGCCAGCTCACCAGGACAGGGGACACAGCCCCAGCATTTT.

This sequence joins TRBV9 and TRBJ2-5; 7 bases match TRBD1. The CDR3 is 16 residues long. The J segment lost 2 bases and the V segment lost 4 bases, leaving 11 bases of the junction unmatched. Germline CDR1 SGDLS, CDR2 YYNGEE. The CDR3 region is CASSPNPHRGQETQYF. DNA of the CDR3: TGTGCCAGCAGCCCTAACCCTCACAGGGGACAAGAGACCCAGTACTTC.

The chain is built from TRBV5-5 and TRBJ1-3; D call uncertain. Germline V gene lookup returns CDR1 SGHKS and CDR2 YYEKEE (reference sequence). The V gene lost 3 bases and the J gene lost 2 bases, with 9 bases spanning the gap. The CDR3 is made up of 14 amino acids. The CDR3 reads CASSSREAGNTIYF. CDR3 bases: TGTGCCAGCAGCTCGAGGGAGGCTGGAAACACCATATATTTT.

This chain connects TRBV5-8 to TRBJ2-7; a weak D match, TRBD1 (7 bases). The V gene lost 0 bases and the J gene lost 7 bases, with 11 bases spanning the gap. This CDR3 region has 13 residues. CDR1 SGHTS and CDR2 YDEGEE come from the germline V gene. The CDR3 protein is CASSLGRGREQYF. The DNA for the CDR3 is TGTGCCAGCAGCTTGGGCAGGGGGAGGGAGCAGTACTTC.

The chain couples TRBV12-5 to TRBJ1-1, with TRBD1 matching over 9 bases. Germline V gene data show CDR1 as LGHNT and CDR2 as FRNRAP. Trimming took 2 bases from V and 4 from J; bases not matched to a gene: 2. This CDR3 has 14 residues. CDR3 sequence: CASGLTGGLTEAFF. CDR3 nucleotide sequence: TGTGCTAGTGGTTTGACAGGGGGCCTCACTGAAGCTTTCTTT. The full variable domain, rest sourced from reference TRBV12-5 and TRBJ1-1, is DARVTQTPRHKVTEMGQEVTMRCQPILGHNTVFWYRQTMMQGLELLAYFRNRAPLDDSGMPKDRFSAEMPDATLATLKIQPSEPRDSAVYFCASGLTGGLTEAFFGQGTRLTVV.

This clone was recorded many times. This chain connects TRBV28 to TRBJ1-4, with D uncertain. The CDR3 has 14 residues. Germline values: CDR1 MDHEN, CDR2 SYDVKM. Trimming removed 5 bases from V and 7 bases from J, with 14 bases in between. The CDR3 spells CASSLVTVREKLFF. In DNA form, the CDR3 reads TGTGCCAGCAGTCTAGTTACGGTCCGTGAAAAACTGTTTTTT.

This clone has a single count. The chain is built from TRBV30 and TRBJ2-3, with 11 bases aligning to TRBD1. CDR1 GTSNPN and CDR2 SVGIG come from the germline V gene (reference sequence). The CDR3 covers 15 residues. The V gene end was trimmed by 1 base and the J gene end by 5 bases; junction bases not matched to a gene: 5. The CDR3: CAWSGTGGVVDTQYF. In DNA form, the CDR3 reads TGTGCCTGGAGTGGGACAGGGGGCGTCGTAGATACGCAGTATTTT. Together with reference TRBV30 and TRBJ2-3, the CDR3 gives the full variable domain: SQTIHQWPATLVQPVGSPLSLECTVEGTSNPNLYWYRQAAGRGLQLLFYSVGIGQISSEVPQNLSASRPQDRQFILSSKKLLLSDSGFYLCAWSGTGGVVDTQYFGPGTRLTVL.

This chain links TRBV19 with TRBJ1-4; 8 bases fit TRBD1. The CDR3 contains 16 residues. J gave up 2 bases and V 6 bases, and 8 bases lay outside the gene matches. Germline V CDR1 and CDR2: LNHDA, SQIVND (reference sequence). The CDR3 DNA reads as TGTGCCAGTAGCTTCTCCAGGGGGCTTACTAATGAAAAACTGTTTTTT. It is translated as CASSFSRGLTNEKLFF.

The V and J genes are TRBV28 and TRBJ1-5; D unclear. This CDR3 spans 13 amino acids. V dropped 3 bases and J dropped 4 bases, with 7 bases sitting between them. Germline V gives CDR1 MDHEN, CDR2 SYDVKM. CDR3 DNA: TGTGCCAGCAGTTTCGCAGCGAATCAGCCCCAGCATTTT. Translated: CASSFAANQPQHF. Supplemented by reference TRBV28 and TRBJ1-5, the full variable domain reads DVKVTQSSRYLVKRTGEKVFLECVQDMDHENMFWYRQDPGLGLRLIYFSYDVKMKEKGDIPEGYSVSREKKERFSLILESASTNQTSMYLCASSFAANQPQHFGDGTRLSIL.

The chain combines TRBV2 with TRBJ1-5; the match to TRBD1 covers 7 bases. The CDR3 contains 14 residues. Germline CDR1 reads SNHLY; CDR2 reads FYNNEI. The V and J ends lost 6 bases and 7 bases, in that order; junction bases with no gene match: 9. The CDR3 bases are TGTGCCAGCAGGGGGATAGGGGGCAGCCAGCCCCAGCATTTT. This gives the protein CASRGIGGSQPQHF.

This chain joins TRBV24-1 and TRBJ2-1, with 11 bases fitting TRBD2. The V segment lost 3 bases and the J segment 7 bases; nucleotides outside the gene matches: 7. Germline CDR1 KGHDR, CDR2 SFDVKD. The CDR3 extends over 16 amino acids. CDR3 loop: CATSDPTSGSMNEQFF. The CDR3 nucleotides read TGTGCCACCAGTGATCCAACTAGCGGGAGTATGAATGAGCAGTTCTTC.

This chain joins TRBV28 and TRBJ1-1, with TRBD1 matching over 8 bases. This CDR3 has 15 amino acids. Germline CDR1 and CDR2: MDHEN and SYDVKM. Unmatched junction bases numbered 7, after V lost 2 bases and J lost 5 bases. CDR3 sequence reads: CASSLPGQGRTEAFF. The CDR3 bases are TGTGCCAGCAGTTTACCTGGACAGGGAAGGACTGAAGCTTTCTTT.

CDR3 residues: CAWSSGSLPQHF. CDR3 bases: TGTGCCTGGAGTTCGGGATCTCTGCCCCAGCATTTT. J is TRBJ1-5 and V is TRBV30; D unresolved. Germline CDR1 GTSNPN, CDR2 SVGIG (reference sequence). The length of the CDR3 is 12 residues. Trimming removed 2 bases at V and 9 bases at J, with 11 bases between.

This clone has just one count. This chain joins TRBV5-1 and TRBJ2-5; tentatively, D is TRBD1 (5 bases). The CDR3 totals 15 residues. Germline CDR1 reads SGHRS; CDR2 reads YFSETQ. V gave up 7 bases and J gave up 5 bases, with 21 bases separating them. The chain's CDR3 is CASRPSVTGGETQYF. The CDR3 nucleotides are TGCGCCAGCCGGCCGAGCGTAACAGGTGGGGAGACCCAGTACTTC.

This chain connects TRBV7-3 to TRBJ1-1; TRBD1 might be the D (5 bases). The V gene's germline CDR1 is SGHTA and CDR2 FQGTGA. The CDR3 is 12 amino acids. V lost 5 bases, J lost 6 bases, and 10 bases lay in between. The CDR3 coding sequence is TGTGCCAGCAGCCCGGGGGGTCCTGAAGCTTTCTTT. It encodes CASSPGGPEAFF.

V and J are TRBV5-1 and TRBJ2-3, with 9 bases lining up with TRBD1. Trimming removed 4 bases from V and 7 bases from J; junction bases left unmatched: 16. Germline CDR1 SGHRS, CDR2 YFSETQ. The length of the CDR3 is 17 residues. CDR3 in amino acids: CASSPTLSGQGKNTQYF. The DNA for the CDR3 is TGCGCCAGCAGCCCCACATTATCCGGACAGGGGAAGAATACGCAGTATTTT.

This clone came up once. The rearrangement links TRBV28 to TRBJ1-2; TRBD1 matches at 7 bases. CDR3 length: 14 residues. Per germline, CDR1 MDHEN and CDR2 SYDVKM. V was pared by 7 bases and J by 4 bases, with 9 bases of the junction left unmatched. The CDR3 loop is CASTQTGPFYGYTF. DNA of the CDR3: TGTGCCAGCACTCAGACAGGGCCCTTCTATGGCTACACCTTC.

The chain uses TRBV29-1 and TRBJ2-1, with 10 bases identical to TRBD2. CDR1 and CDR2 from the germline V gene are SQVTM and ANQGSEA. V trimming: 4 bases; J trimming: 1 base; junction bases outside the gene matches: 7. This CDR3 spans 16 amino acids. CDR3 coding DNA: TGCAGCGTTGTATATACTAGCGGGAAATCCTACAATGAGCAGTTCTTC. Translation gives CSVVYTSGKSYNEQFF.

This clone was counted once. V usage is TRBV29-1 and J usage is TRBJ2-7; 8 positions match TRBD1. V gave up 2 bases and J gave up 6 bases; unmatched junction bases: 6. CDR3 length: 13 amino acids. The germline V gene encodes CDR1 SQVTM and CDR2 ANQGSEA. CDR3 protein: CSVERAGGIEQYF. CDR3 DNA sequence: TGCAGCGTTGAAAGGGCAGGGGGCATCGAGCAGTACTTC.

The V gene is TRBV13, the J gene TRBJ2-2; 7 bases line up with TRBD2. The CDR3 runs 17 residues. V was clipped by 2 bases and J by 1 base; unmatched bases: 7. Germline V lookup: CDR1 PRHDT, CDR2 FYEKMQ (reference sequence). The CDR3 bases are TGTGCCAGCAGCTTAATATCGTGGGGGGGGAACACCGGGGAGCTGTTTTTT. As protein: CASSLISWGGNTGELFF.

This chain uses TRBV7-2 with TRBJ1-4, with TRBD1 matching over 9 bases. The germline V gene has CDR1 SGHTA and CDR2 FQGNSA. The CDR3 length is 14 residues. V lost 5 bases and J lost 6; bases outside the gene matches: 4. CDR3 region: CASSKDRGHEKLFF. The CDR3 bases are TGTGCCAGCAGCAAGGACAGGGGCCATGAAAAACTGTTTTTT.

The chain couples TRBV27 to TRBJ2-3; TRBD2 matches 9 bases. Trimming at V came to 6 bases and at J to 3 bases, leaving 7 bases not matched to a gene. The CDR3 is 15 residues long. The germline CDR1 and CDR2 sequences are MNHEY and SMNVEV (reference sequence). CDR3 in DNA: TGTGCCAGCAGGCCCTGGACTAGCGTAACAGATACGCAGTATTTT. The encoded protein is CASRPWTSVTDTQYF.

The chain couples TRBV15 to TRBJ2-1; 11 bases agree with TRBD1. Germline values: CDR1 LNHNV, CDR2 YYDKDF (reference sequence). The J segment lost 9 bases and the V segment lost 8 bases, leaving 9 bases of the junction unmatched. CDR3 length: 14 residues. Written as DNA, the CDR3 is TGTGCCACCCGTCGGGACAGGGGGTGGGTTGAGCAGTTCTTC. Translated, it gives CATRRDRGWVEQFF.

The chain combines TRBV27 with TRBJ2-7, with a tentative D call TRBD2 (5 bases). Trimming stripped 5 bases from V and 1 base from J, with 21 bases between. The CDR3 is made up of 17 amino acids. The germline V gene encodes CDR1 MNHEY and CDR2 SMNVEV (reference sequence). The CDR3 nucleotides are TGTGCCAGCAGTCTTCGCCGACGCGAGGGCAGGTCCTACGAGCAGTACTTC. This codes for CASSLRRREGRSYEQYF.

The chain uses TRBV4-2 and TRBJ2-1, with a tentative D call TRBD1 (7 bases). V was pared by 0 bases and J by 5 bases, with 14 bases between. This CDR3 comprises 16 residues. Germline V gives CDR1 LGHNA, CDR2 YNFKEQ. In DNA, the CDR3 is TGTGCCAGCAGCCAAGATCCGGGCAGGGGGGACAATGAGCAGTTCTTC. Amino acid sequence: CASSQDPGRGDNEQFF.

The rearrangement links TRBV27 to TRBJ2-1, with D uncertain. This CDR3 has 14 amino acids. V was trimmed by 5 bases and J by 5 bases, leaving 13 bases between them. The germline V gene has CDR1 MNHEY and CDR2 SMNVEV (reference sequence). The CDR3 DNA sequence: TGTGCCAGCAGTGTAGCCCAGTCCCACAATGAGCAGTTCTTC. It translates to CASSVAQSHNEQFF.